The 17 T cell receptor beta chains below were found in one sample sequenced in a study of T-cell reconstitution after alpha-beta-depleted transplantation in children. Preparation of the TCRbeta library used unique molecular identifiers. In TCRdb, the PCR reads were re-called with MiXCR into one record per CDR3 protein. Found here are about 640,000 distinct CDR3 sequences, 10% to 15% of them singletons; the top ten hold 2.2%. This material consisted of PBMCs, mostly from graft donor cells, taken 360 days after TCRalphabeta/CD19-depleted stem cell transplant. These receptors were obtained from a male patient younger than 18 who had a stem cell transplant for acute myeloid leukemia, so the T cells may come from the graft donor.

This clonotype has just a few counts. V usage is TRBV11-2 and J usage is TRBJ2-5, with 13 nucleotides matching TRBD2. The junction had 14 bases not matched to a gene; V was cut back by 5 bases and J by 5 bases. CDR1 is SGHAT and CDR2 is FQNNGV in the germline V gene. This CDR3 has 18 amino acids. DNA of the CDR3: TGTGCCAGCAGCCCCGAATTACTGGGACTAGCGGGACTCGAGACCCAGTACTTC. It is translated as CASSPELLGLAGLETQYF.

The chain carries TRBV20-1 and TRBJ2-5; D is ambiguous. V lost 7 bases and J 4 bases, leaving 16 bases between the germline ends. Germline lookup yields CDR1 DFQATT and CDR2 SNEGSKA (reference sequence). This CDR3 region has 13 residues. Here the CDR3 reads CSVVPSKGETQYF. CDR3 nucleotides: TGCAGTGTCGTGCCCAGCAAGGGAGAGACCCAGTACTTC.

This clonotype was detected only a few times. The rearrangement uses TRBV29-1 and TRBJ1-1; 11 bases fit TRBD1. There are 14 residues in the CDR3. The germline gives CDR1 SQVTM, CDR2 ANQGSEA. After removal of 7 bases from V and 4 bases from J, the junction contained 8 bases not matched to a gene. The CDR3 DNA reads TGCAGCGGGGGACAGGGGGAAGGTAGCACTGAAGCTTTCTTT. Translated: CSGGQGEGSTEAFF.

This clonotype was found a few times. The V gene is TRBV20-1, the J gene TRBJ2-7, with 10 bases lining up with TRBD2. Germline values: CDR1 DFQATT, CDR2 SNEGSKA (reference sequence). The CDR3 sequence is 13 residues long. The CDR3 DNA reads TGCAACCCCGGACTAGCGGTCTCCTACGAGCAGTACTTC. Its translation: CNPGLAVSYEQYF.

The table lists this clonotype with a few counts. The chain carries TRBV27 and TRBJ2-7; weak D call: TRBD1 (6 bases). CDR1 is MNHEY, CDR2 SMNVEV, per germline (reference sequence). This CDR3 has 16 residues. V was cut by 5 bases and J by 1 base, with 18 bases left in between. This CDR3 is CASSPSARGQSYEQYF. DNA for the CDR3: TGTGCCAGCAGTCCGTCTGCCCGAGGACAGTCCTACGAGCAGTACTTC.

At least ten counts were recorded for this clonotype. CDR3 in amino acids: CASSDLTSEKRGELFF. CDR3 coding DNA: TGTGCCAGCAGTGACCTGACTAGCGAAAAGAGGGGGGAGCTGTTTTTT. This chain connects TRBV25-1 to TRBJ2-2, with 8 bases lining up with TRBD2. Germline V gene data show CDR1 as MGHDK and CDR2 as SYGVNS. The V and J ends lost 3 bases and 8 bases, in that order; junction bases with no gene match: 11. CDR3 length equals 16 residues.

The rearrangement uses TRBV10-3 and TRBJ2-7; 12 bases match TRBD2. V lost 5 bases and J lost 5; bases outside the gene matches: 10. This CDR3 region has 16 residues. Per germline, CDR1 ENHRY and CDR2 SYGVKD. The CDR3 DNA reads TGTGCCATCAGTCCCCAGACTAGCGGGAGTCTCAACGAGCAGTACTTC. It is translated as CAISPQTSGSLNEQYF.

This clonotype was observed a few times. The chain uses TRBV6-2 or TRBV6-3 and TRBJ1-5, with 8 bases aligning to TRBD1. J was trimmed by 5 bases and V by 5 bases; bases with no gene match: 14. The CDR3 is 17 amino acids. Germline CDR1 MNHEY, CDR2 SVGEGT. CDR3 protein: CASSRNPGQGGDQPQHF. CDR3 DNA: TGTGCCAGCAGTCGTAACCCCGGACAGGGCGGGGATCAGCCCCAGCATTTT.

The V gene is TRBV5-1, the J gene TRBJ2-2; weak D call: TRBD2 (6 bases). Germline V gene data show CDR1 as SGHRS and CDR2 as YFSETQ. V shed 2 bases and J shed 6 bases, with 8 bases lying between them. The CDR3 is made up of 13 amino acids. The CDR3 coding sequence is TGCGCCAGCAGCTTCAGGGAGGCCGGGGAGCTGTTTTTT. Amino acids: CASSFREAGELFF.

The chain has TRBV29-1 and TRBJ2-7; D is perhaps TRBD1 (6 bases). Germline V gene sequence: CDR1 SQVTM, CDR2 ANQGSEA. V was pared by 3 bases and J by 0 bases, with 12 bases between. The CDR3 consists of 14 residues. As DNA, the CDR3 is TGCAGCGTTGACGAGACAGGATTCTCCTACGAGCAGTACTTC. Protein product: CSVDETGFSYEQYF.

CDR3 DNA sequence: TGTGCCAGCAGCTCACCGGGACTAGCGGGTAGCGAGCAGTACTTC. Translation gives CASSSPGLAGSEQYF. The chain has TRBV11-1 and TRBJ2-7, with 12 bases matching TRBD2. The CDR3 has 15 amino acids. V gave up 4 bases and J gave up 6 bases; unmatched junction bases: 7. Germline V gene data show CDR1 as SGHAT and CDR2 as FQDESV (reference sequence).

In the case of this clonotype: The junction and the germline gene differ at one end; a read error may be behind it. This rearrangement joins TRBV5-8 to TRBJ2-1; TRBD2 agrees at 7 bases. The V gene's germline CDR1 is SGHTS and CDR2 YDEGEE. The CDR3 runs 14 residues. The CDR3 region is CASSLIPSGKNGIF. The CDR3 DNA reads TGTGCCAGCAGCTTAATCCCTAGCGGAAAGAATGGGATCTTC.

The table lists this clonotype with many counts. This sequence joins TRBV20-1 and TRBJ1-6, with D possibly matching TRBD1 (6 bases). CDR1 is DFQATT, CDR2 SNEGSKA, per germline (reference sequence). The CDR3 totals 12 residues. Between the trimmed V and J ends, which lost 6 bases and 11 bases, there was a span of 14 bases. CDR3 sequence reads: CSAEQGVPPLHF. Written as DNA, the CDR3 is TGCAGTGCGGAACAGGGAGTGCCACCCCTCCACTTT.

The chain combines TRBV7-6 with TRBJ2-7, with D unclear. The CDR3 is 13 residues long. The germline CDR1 and CDR2 sequences are SGHVS and FNYEAQ. The germline V and J ends were trimmed by 5 bases and 3 bases, with 11 bases remaining between them. DNA of the CDR3: TGTGCCAGCAGCACAACGAGATTCTACGAGCAGTACTTC. Its protein product is CASSTTRFYEQYF.

The chain joins TRBV7-9 to TRBJ2-2; no clear D. Germline V gene data show CDR1 as SEHNR and CDR2 as FQNEAQ (reference sequence). The V gene lost 10 bases and the J gene lost 4 bases, with 10 bases spanning the gap. The CDR3 totals 12 residues. The CDR3 reads CAIAAFTGELFF. The CDR3 nucleotides read TGTGCCATTGCAGCGTTCACCGGGGAGCTGTTTTTT.

In its sample, this clonotype was seen a few times. The chain couples TRBV11-2 to TRBJ1-2, with D hard to call. Trimming cost V 1 base and J 6 bases, with 6 bases left between them. This CDR3 spans 12 amino acids. The germline V gene has CDR1 SGHAT and CDR2 FQNNGV. The CDR3: CASSLGRDGYTF. The CDR3 region has the DNA TGTGCCAGCAGCTTAGGACGGGATGGCTACACCTTC.

The V and J genes are TRBV6-2 or TRBV6-3 and TRBJ2-3; D gene unclear. V was pared by 1 base and J by 8 bases, with 7 bases between. The CDR3 covers 12 residues. Germline assignment: CDR1 MNHEY and CDR2 SVGEGT. CDR3 DNA sequence: TGTGCCAGCAGTTACTTAGTGGGTACGCAGTATTTT. Its protein is CASSYLVGTQYF.